These 20 T cell receptor beta chains were sequenced from one sample in a study of T cell responses to AZD1222 COVID-19 vaccine listed by TCRdb under 2021. Taken with the paper, the label for time point translates to: about 28 days (+/-7) after the second vaccine dose. The method was the immunoSEQ multiplex PCR assay. TCRdb holds this immuneACCESS table with in-frame rearrangements only. Some clones are missing; in checked studies, unresolved V genes explain under half, and the rest has no known cause. The sample table holds 150,000 to 200,000 clones, of which approximately 93% were seen once. The leading ten clones occupy over 0.95% of the sample. Sequencing used peripheral blood, obtained 28 days after the second AZD1222 dose. These receptors all come from an adult who received the AZD1222 COVID-19 vaccine.

This clone is a singleton in its sample. V usage is TRBV29-1 and J usage is TRBJ1-3; 7 nucleotides align to TRBD1. Germline V gene lookup returns CDR1 SQVTM and CDR2 ANQGSEA. The V and J ends lost 7 bases and 0 bases, in that order; junction bases with no gene match: 6. The CDR3 sequence is 14 residues long. The CDR3 protein is CSASRGLSGNTIYF. DNA for the CDR3: TGCAGCGCCTCTAGGGGGCTCTCTGGAAACACCATATATTTT. The whole variable domain, filled in from reference TRBV29-1 and TRBJ1-3, reads SAVISQKPSRDICQRGTSLTIQCQVDSQVTMMFWYRQQPGQSLTLIATANQGSEATYESGFVIDKFPISRPNLTFSTLTVSNMSPEDSSIYLCSASRGLSGNTIYFGEGSWLTVV.

The V and J genes are TRBV3-1 (or the pseudogene TRBV3-2) and TRBJ2-7; D unclear. This CDR3 is built from 11 residues. Trimming cost V 8 bases and J 3 bases, with 8 bases left between them. CDR1 and CDR2 (germline): LGHDT, YNNKEL (reference sequence). The CDR3 sequence is CASGQNYEQYF. The CDR3 DNA reads as TGTGCCAGCGGTCAGAACTACGAGCAGTACTTC.

The chain combines TRBV5-1 with TRBJ1-2, with 8 bases that match TRBD1. The V and J ends lost 2 bases and 12 bases, in that order; junction bases with no gene match: 6. Germline V CDR1 and CDR2: SGHRS, YFSETQ. This CDR3 is 12 amino acids long. The CDR3 DNA sequence: TGCGCCAGCAGCTTCGGGGACAGGCCGGACACCTTC. Encoded protein: CASSFGDRPDTF.

This rearrangement joins TRBV4-2 to TRBJ2-1, with 11 bases that match TRBD2. Germline lookup yields CDR1 LGHNA and CDR2 YNFKEQ. The CDR3 loop spans 14 amino acids. J lost 8 bases, V lost 5 bases, and 5 bases had no gene match. For the CDR3, the DNA is TGTGCCAGCAGCGTTAGCGGGGGGGCCGATGAGCAGTTCTTC. Translation gives CASSVSGGADEQFF.

The CDR3 loop is CASSLPPRTQYF. CDR3 sequence (DNA): TGTGCCAGCAGCCTCCCCCCCCGGACGCAGTATTTT. This chain uses TRBV12-3 or TRBV12-4 with TRBJ2-3; D is uncertain. V was clipped by 6 bases and J by 9 bases, with 13 bases between them. The CDR3 totals 12 residues.

The sample holds one count of this clone. V is TRBV7-7 and J is TRBJ2-1, with 8 nucleotides matching TRBD1. In germline, CDR1 is SSHAT, CDR2 FNYEAQ (reference sequence). The ends lost 5 bases at V and 7 bases at J; junction bases unmatched: 7. This CDR3 is 14 amino acids long. CDR3 coding DNA: TGTGCCAGCAGCCCTAGGACAGGGCTGAATGAGCAGTTCTTC. Translation gives CASSPRTGLNEQFF.

This rearrangement joins TRBV19 to TRBJ1-5; D may be TRBD1 (5 bases). Deletions cut 3 bases from V and 1 base from J, with 16 bases between. CDR3 size: 17 residues. Germline loops: CDR1 LNHDA, CDR2 SQIVND (reference sequence). This CDR3 reads CASSMWAGPPSNQPQHF. The CDR3 nucleotides are TGTGCCAGTAGTATGTGGGCAGGGCCCCCCAGCAATCAGCCCCAGCATTTT.

The chain carries TRBV2 and TRBJ1-1; D gene ambiguous. This CDR3 is built from 13 residues. Trimming stripped 10 bases from V and 1 base from J, with 13 bases between. CDR1 is SNHLY, CDR2 FYNNEI, per germline. In DNA form, the CDR3 reads TGTGCCACCCCCGAGGGCGAGAACACTGAAGCTTTCTTT. Its translation is CATPEGENTEAFF.

This clone was seen only once. The chain employs TRBV6-5 and TRBJ1-3; no clear D. CDR3 length: 14 amino acids. The V gene lost 6 bases and the J gene lost 2 bases, with 11 bases spanning the gap. Germline V CDR1 and CDR2: MNHEY, SVGAGI. The CDR3 is CASSPALAGNTIYF. For the CDR3, the DNA is TGTGCCAGCAGCCCCGCCCTGGCTGGAAACACCATATATTTT.

The chain has TRBV5-6 and TRBJ1-5; 7 positions match TRBD1. CDR3 length: 16 residues. Germline CDR1 and CDR2: SGHDT and YYEEEE. With 1 base clipped from V and 2 bases from J, the junction kept 6 bases outside the gene matches. The CDR3: CASSLLGGEGNQPQHF. The CDR3 region has the DNA TGTGCCAGCAGCTTGTTAGGGGGCGAGGGCAATCAGCCCCAGCATTTT.

The rearrangement links TRBV5-1 to TRBJ2-7; 14 bases line up with TRBD2. CDR3 size: 15 residues. Trimming cost V 2 bases and J 9 bases; bases outside gene matches: 7. CDR1 SGHRS and CDR2 YFSETQ come from the germline V gene. The CDR3 protein is CASSFPGLAGDAQYF. The CDR3 DNA reads TGCGCCAGCAGCTTTCCGGGACTAGCGGGGGACGCGCAGTACTTC.

The chain joins TRBV7-6 to TRBJ2-3, with 8 bases that match TRBD2. This CDR3 region has 12 residues. The germline V gene has CDR1 SGHVS and CDR2 FNYEAQ. V was pared by 3 bases and J by 9 bases, with 2 bases of the junction left unmatched. CDR3 DNA sequence: TGTGCCAGCAGCTTGGGCGGGGGGACGCAGTATTTT. It yields the protein CASSLGGGTQYF.

The CDR3 loop reads CASSARLGSGNTIYF. The CDR3 DNA reads TGTGCCAGCAGTGCGCGCCTGGGGTCTGGAAACACCATATATTTT. The V gene is TRBV7-8, the J gene TRBJ1-3; D is unclear. Trimming pared 6 bases from V and 1 base from J, leaving 13 bases between. Germline V lookup: CDR1 SGHVS, CDR2 FQNEAQ. CDR3 length equals 15 residues.

The V gene is TRBV28, the J gene TRBJ1-1; the D gene is possibly TRBD1 (6 bases). The CDR3 length is 12 residues. Between the trimmed V and J ends, which lost 5 bases and 14 bases, there was a span of 18 bases. Germline V gives CDR1 MDHEN, CDR2 SYDVKM. CDR3 sequence: CASSPPGGAVFF. CDR3 nucleotides: TGTGCCAGCAGTCCCCCCGGGGGGGCTGTCTTCTTT.

The chain joins TRBV28 to TRBJ2-1; D call uncertain. The germline CDR1 and CDR2 sequences are MDHEN and SYDVKM. The germline V and J ends were trimmed by 5 bases and 9 bases, with 8 bases remaining between them. The CDR3 length is 11 residues. The DNA of the CDR3 is TGTGCCAGCAGTGAAAATACTGAGCAGTTCTTC. As protein: CASSENTEQFF.

The J gene is TRBJ1-5, the V gene TRBV16; unclear D gene. The V end lost 0 bases, the J end lost 7 bases, and 7 bases lay between the germline ends. Germline V gives CDR1 KGHSY, CDR2 FQNENV. The CDR3 length is 13 residues. The CDR3: CASSQSVEQPQHF. The CDR3, as DNA: TGTGCCAGCAGCCAATCGGTCGAGCAGCCCCAGCATTTT.

This clone is a singleton in its sample. CDR3 loop: CASSFAGTYGYTF. The CDR3 DNA is TGTGCCAGCAGCTTTGCAGGAACCTATGGCTACACCTTC. This sequence joins TRBV7-9 and TRBJ1-2; D is unclear. V lost 3 bases, J lost 4 bases, and 9 bases lay in between. Germline-derived CDR1 and CDR2 are SEHNR and FQNEAQ (reference sequence). The CDR3 spans 13 residues.

The rearrangement uses TRBV7-8 and TRBJ1-5; weak D call: TRBD1 (5 bases). Trimming left V 2 bases short and J 4 bases short, with 9 bases between. This CDR3 is 14 amino acids long. Germline CDR1 reads SGHVS; CDR2 reads FQNEAQ. As DNA, the CDR3 is TGTGCCAGCAGCTTACTACAGGCAAATCAGCCCCAGCATTTT. This sequence encodes CASSLLQANQPQHF.

This chain connects TRBV7-9 to TRBJ1-2; 8 bases line up with TRBD1. The length of the CDR3 is 14 residues. Germline V lookup: CDR1 SEHNR, CDR2 FQNEAQ (reference sequence). The V and J ends lost 6 bases and 3 bases, in that order; junction bases with no gene match: 6. The DNA of the CDR3 is TGTGCCAGCAGGCGGGGGACAGGTTACTATGGCTACACCTTC. Its protein is CASRRGTGYYGYTF.

On this clone itself: Distinct nucleotide sequences in the sample also encode this CDR3. The chain joins TRBV6-5 to TRBJ1-2, with D possibly matching TRBD1 (5 bases). The CDR3 totals 12 residues. CDR1 MNHEY and CDR2 SVGAGI come from the germline V gene. Trimming removed 2 bases from V and 6 bases from J, with 7 bases in between. This chain's CDR3 is CASSYRGDGYTF. The CDR3 coding sequence is TGTGCCAGCAGTTACCGGGGGGATGGCTACACCTTC.